This is a list of T cell receptor beta chains from one sample in a study of blood T cell repertoires in COVID-19. The repertoire was sequenced with immunoSEQ multiplex PCR; TCRdb's copy has only in-frame clones and lacks some. Of about 230,000 clones listed, 70% to 90% are singletons. Input material: peripheral blood. These receptors were collected from a middle-aged man with acute or convalescent COVID-19. The CDR3 runs from the conserved cysteine through the conserved F or W. The D gene is left open where the match is weak. Clone size is not always given. Where it is, it says once, few, many or a class for expanded clones.

J	D	size	V	DNA	CDR3
TRBJ2-1	TRBD1	-	TRBV7-6	TGTGCCAGCAGCCCCAGCGGGACAGGGGTCCATGAGCAGTTCTTC	CASSPSGTGVHEQFF
TRBJ1-1	TRBD1	-	TRBV2	TGTGCCAGCAGCCTCGCCGGGACAGGGTACAACACTGAAGCTTTCTTT	CASSLAGTGYNTEAFF
TRBJ2-7	TRBD2	-	TRBV20-1	TGCAGTGCTAGTACTGGCGGGGGGGGCTACGAGCAGTACTTC	CSASTGGGGYEQYF
TRBJ1-2	TRBD1	once	TRBV2	TGTGCCAGCAGTAATCAGGGGGCTAGAGGCTACACCTTC	CASSNQGARGYTF
TRBJ2-1	-	-	TRBV9	TGTGCCAGCAGCCCAGAGGGCGGGGCGGCCTACAATGAGCAGTTCTTC	CASSPEGGAAYNEQFF
TRBJ2-3	-	-	TRBV28	TGTGCCAGCAGTTTGGGGGCCAGGGGCCGAACAGATACGCAGTATTTT	CASSLGARGRTDTQYF
TRBJ1-3	TRBD1	-	TRBV7-9	TGTGCCAGCAGCTTTAAACAGGGGTTTGGAAACACCATATATTTT	CASSFKQGFGNTIYF
TRBJ2-1	TRBD1	-	TRBV27	TGTGCCAGCAGTTTGGGGACAGGGGGGAATGAGCAGTTCTTC	CASSLGTGGNEQFF
TRBJ1-6	-	-	TRBV24-1	TGTGCCACCAGCACAGGAGATAATTCACCCCTCCACTTT	CATSTGDNSPLHF
TRBJ1-1	TRBD1	-	TRBV27	TGTGCCAGCAGTTACTCGGCGACAGGGGGACGGAAAGCTTTCTTT	CASSYSATGGRKAFF
TRBJ2-2	-	once	TRBV10-3	TGTGCCATCAGTGTCGAGGGGAACACCGGGGAGCTGTTTTTT	CAISVEGNTGELFF
TRBJ2-3	-	-	TRBV10-3	TGTGCCATCAGTGCCCAACTGGGAGGGGGGGCCCGCACAGATACGCAGTATTTT	CAISAQLGGGARTDTQYF
TRBJ1-6	-	few	TRBV19	TGTGCCAGTAGTATCGACACCAACGATTCACCCCTCCACTTT	CASSIDTNDSPLHF
TRBJ1-4	-	-	TRBV5-1	TGCGCCAGCAGCTTGGTCCCGTCCGCTAATGAAAAACTGTTTTTT	CASSLVPSANEKLFF
TRBJ2-3	-	-	TRBV28	TGTGCCAGCAGCAAGTTTGGGACCCAGGGGCGGGGGGATACGCAGTATTTT	CASSKFGTQGRGDTQYF
TRBJ2-3	-	-	TRBV18	TGTGCCAGCTCCCCTATTTCGAGCACAGATACGCAGTATTTT	CASSPISSTDTQYF
TRBJ2-3	TRBD2	-	TRBV4-1	TGCGCCAGCAGCCAAGATACTACGGGGGGGCCGGAAGATACGCAGTATTTT	CASSQDTTGGPEDTQYF
TRBJ2-4	TRBD2	-	TRBV6-1	TGTGCCAGCAGTGATCTCAGGAGCGGGGGGGCATACATTCAGTACTTC	CASSDLRSGGAYIQYF
TRBJ2-7	TRBD2	-	TRBV6-5	TGTGCCAGCAGTTACTCGCGGGGGAGCTCCTACGAGCAGTACTTC	CASSYSRGSSYEQYF
TRBJ1-2	TRBD1	few	TRBV3-1/TRBV3-2	TGTGCCAGCAGCCACTTGGACAGGGCCAACTATGGCTACACCTTC	CASSHLDRANYGYTF
TRBJ1-5	-	-	TRBV6-5	TGTGCCAGCACTCGCCAGGTCGGTCAGCCCCAGCATTTT	CASTRQVGQPQHF
TRBJ2-1	TRBD2	-	TRBV20-1	TGCAGTGTTAGTAAGCGGGGGGCAACTGCCAATGAGCAGTTCTTC	CSVSKRGATANEQFF
TRBJ2-5	-	-	TRBV28	TGTGCCAGCAGTTTATACGGGGCAGGGGAGGAGACCCAGTACTTC	CASSLYGAGEETQYF
TRBJ1-2	TRBD1	-	TRBV15	TGTGCCACCAGCAGACCTCCCACAGGGGGCTTCGTTCATGGCTATGGCTACACCTTC	CATSRPPTGGFVHGYGYTF
TRBJ2-2	-	-	TRBV6-1	TGTGCCAGCAGTGAAAGACTTTGGGAGGGGGAGCTGTTTTTT	CASSERLWEGELFF
TRBJ2-1	TRBD2	-	TRBV27	TGTGCCAGCAGTCTTCGGTTAGCGGGGGGGGTATCGTACAATGAGCAGTTCTTC	CASSLRLAGGVSYNEQFF
TRBJ1-6	-	-	TRBV3-1/TRBV3-2	TGTGCCAGCAGCCAAGATTACGGCGGTCTCTATAATTCACCCCTCCACTTT	CASSQDYGGLYNSPLHF
TRBJ2-2	-	-	TRBV18	TGTGCCAGCTCACCGGGCGTCAGGGGAAAGAACACCGGGGAGCTGTTTTTT	CASSPGVRGKNTGELFF
TRBJ1-6	-	-	TRBV4-1	TGCGCCAGCTCGCCGGGGAATATTAGGGATTCACCCCTCCACTTT	CASSPGNIRDSPLHF
TRBJ2-5	-	-	TRBV11-2	TGTGCCAGCAGCTTAGGGAGGCAGGGGACGCAGACCCAGTACTTC	CASSLGRQGTQTQYF
TRBJ2-7	-	-	TRBV14	TGTGCCAGCAGCCAAGATGCCGTGGCAGGCTACGAGCAGTACTTC	CASSQDAVAGYEQYF
TRBJ1-4	-	-	TRBV6-2/TRBV6-3	TGTGCCAGCAGTTACTCGAGGCTGTTATCGGAAAAACTGTTTTTT	CASSYSRLLSEKLFF
TRBJ1-4	-	-	TRBV3-1/TRBV3-2	TGTGCCAGCAGCCACAGGGGAGGGGATGAAAAACTGTTTTTT	CASSHRGGDEKLFF
TRBJ1-1	-	-	TRBV5-1	TGCGCCAGCAGCTTGGCCGTGAACACTGAAGCTTTCTTT	CASSLAVNTEAFF
TRBJ1-2	-	-	TRBV7-8	TGTGCCAGCAGCTTAGCAGCTGGCAGGGGCGGATATGGCTACACCTTC	CASSLAAGRGGYGYTF
TRBJ1-5	-	-	TRBV4-1	TGCGCCAGCAGCCAAGGGGCTGGGGCTGGGGAGCCCCAGCATTTT	CASSQGAGAGEPQHF
TRBJ2-2	-	-	TRBV29-1	TGCAGCGTTGACGGCCAGACTAACACCGGGGAGCTGTTTTTT	CSVDGQTNTGELFF
TRBJ2-7	-	-	TRBV11-3	TGTGCCAGCAGCTTGGGCAGCTCCTACGAGCAGTACTTC	CASSLGSSYEQYF
TRBJ1-2	-	-	TRBV28	TGTGCCAGCAGTTTAAGTTCTTGGGGGCAGAATGGCTACACCTTC	CASSLSSWGQNGYTF
TRBJ2-3	TRBD2	-	TRBV28	TGTGCCAGCAGTTACCCGGCTAGCGGGGACTTATTGGCAGATACGCAGTATTTT	CASSYPASGDLLADTQYF
TRBJ2-7	TRBD1	-	TRBV5-4	TGTGCCAGCAGACCCGGGACAGGGGTCGGCGAGCAGTACTTC	CASRPGTGVGEQYF
TRBJ1-6	-	-	TRBV6-5	TGTGCCAGCAGTTACTCCCCCCAGGGAACAAATTCACCCCTCCACTTT	CASSYSPQGTNSPLHF
TRBJ1-5	TRBD1	-	TRBV19	TGTGCCAGTAGTAACTTCGTGACAGGGGGTCAGCCCCAGCATTTT	CASSNFVTGGQPQHF
TRBJ2-3	-	-	TRBV6-5	TGTGCCAGCATCCGATCCCCAGGGAGCACAGATACGCAGTATTTT	CASIRSPGSTDTQYF
TRBJ1-2	TRBD1	-	TRBV19	TGTGCCAGTAGAGACAGGGCCCACTATGGCTACACCTTC	CASRDRAHYGYTF
TRBJ1-2	-	-	TRBV30	TGTGCCTGGATTGCGGGGCGGGATGGCTACACCTTC	CAWIAGRDGYTF
TRBJ2-2	TRBD1	-	TRBV5-5	TGTGCCAGCAGCAGACGGACAGGTACCCCCGGGGAGCTGTTTTTT	CASSRRTGTPGELFF
TRBJ1-1	-	-	TRBV5-1	TGCGCCAGCGGATCCCCGGGCACTGAAGCTTTCTTT	CASGSPGTEAFF
TRBJ1-3	TRBD1	-	TRBV5-4	TGTGCCAGCAGCAGTTCAGGGGGCTCTGGAAACACCATATATTTT	CASSSSGGSGNTIYF
TRBJ2-1	-	-	TRBV19	TGTGCCAGTAGTATCGGGACTCCACTTACGAGCTACAATGAGCAGTTCTTC	CASSIGTPLTSYNEQFF
TRBJ2-3	TRBD2	-	TRBV19	TGTGCCACCGGGGGGGGCAAAGCAGATACGCAGTATTTT	CATGGGKADTQYF
TRBJ1-1	TRBD1	-	TRBV29-1	TGCAGCTTCAGGACAGGGGCGACCACTGAAGCTTTCTTT	CSFRTGATTEAFF
TRBJ1-2	-	-	TRBV6-5	TGTGCCAGCAGTTACGGCAAGAACTATGGCTACACCTTC	CASSYGKNYGYTF
TRBJ1-6	TRBD1	-	TRBV6-1	TGTGCCAGCAGGTCTACACAGGGGACGAATTCACCCCTCCACTTT	CASRSTQGTNSPLHF
TRBJ1-5	-	-	TRBV2	TGTGCCAGCACCCGCGAGGCCGGACAGATCAATCAGCCCCAGCATTTT	CASTREAGQINQPQHF
TRBJ1-2	TRBD1	few	TRBV5-4	TGTGCCAGCAGCTTTACAGGGGTCTATGGCTACACCTTC	CASSFTGVYGYTF
TRBJ1-4	-	-	TRBV27	TGTGCCAGCAGTTTATGGCAGAGCGGAGAAAAACTGTTTTTT	CASSLWQSGEKLFF